A single T cell receptor (beta chain) is shown here with its context. Its antigen is unidentified. Second-dose intervals of approximately 4 or approximately 12 weeks were pooled. This specimen comes from a study of T cell responses to AZD1222 COVID-19 vaccine. TCRdb keeps only in-frame clones here, not all; method: immunoSEQ multiplex PCR. The sample records roughly 170,000 clones, roughly 94% being singletons. Notes on the study in general: Distributed over spike, vaccine-associated CD4 TCRs predominated at 160-218 and 743-854. The study identified only five or six AZD1222 recipients as seropositive at baseline. Repertoires in all cases were sampled only once the peak T cell response had passed.

In germline, CDR1 is SGHTA, CDR2 FQGNSA. The CDR3 totals 17 residues. Deletions cut 4 bases from V and 0 bases from J, with 15 bases between. The specimen was peripheral blood, collected 28 days after the second AZD1222 dose. This clonotype was sampled from an adult who received the AZD1222 COVID-19 vaccine. This sequence joins TRBV7-2 and TRBJ2-2; D not certain. The CDR3 here is CASSSRLVAANTGELFF. The CDR3 DNA reads as TGTGCCAGCAGCTCCCGGCTGGTAGCCGCGAACACCGGGGAGCTGTTTTTT.